This passage covers 13 T cell receptor beta chains from one sample sequenced in a study of T cells in Graves' hyperthyroidism and ophthalmopathy. The investigators amplified TCR beta CDR3 regions from RNA transcripts. A set of HTBI primers served as the primers for a first-round RT-PCR of the TCR CDR3. TCRdb re-derived calls from the multiplex PCR reads in MiXCR, one entry per CDR3 protein. Of 650,000 to 700,000 distinct CDR3 sequences listed, 17% are singletons. The source material was blood. All receptors derive from a man aged 45 to 65 with Graves' hyperthyroidism.

This sequence joins TRBV20-1 and TRBJ2-7; tentatively, D is TRBD1 (5 bases). Trimming pared 8 bases from V and 0 bases from J, leaving 17 bases between. The CDR3 has 14 amino acids. Germline assignment: CDR1 DFQATT and CDR2 SNEGSKA (reference sequence). The CDR3 reads CSLEPTGASYEQYF. CDR3 sequence (DNA): TGCAGTCTAGAACCTACAGGAGCCTCCTACGAGCAGTACTTC.

To note about this clonotype: A much larger clone is a single base away; this may be a read error. The chain joins TRBV28 to TRBJ2-2, with 8 positions matching TRBD1. The CDR3 contains 13 residues. CDR1 is MDHEN and CDR2 is SYDVKM in the germline V gene. CDR3 loop: CASSLSGGGDLFF. In DNA, the CDR3 is TGTGCCAGCAGTTTGTCAGGGGGCGGGGATTTGTTCTTT.

In this sample, this clonotype turned up many times. The CDR3 is CASSFIGFTEAFF. CDR3 nucleotide sequence: TGTGCCAGCAGCTTTATAGGGTTCACTGAAGCTTTCTTT. The gene calls are TRBV7-9 and TRBJ1-1; D unclear. The V gene lost 3 bases and the J gene lost 4 bases, with 9 bases spanning the gap. CDR1 SEHNR and CDR2 FQNEAQ come from the germline V gene (reference sequence). The CDR3 sequence is 13 residues long.

There are a few counts of this clonotype. The chain employs TRBV20-1 and TRBJ2-1; 7 nucleotides match TRBD1. V lost 3 bases and J lost 2; bases outside the gene matches: 10. The CDR3 is 16 amino acids. CDR1 and CDR2 (germline): DFQATT, SNEGSKA (reference sequence). CDR3 in DNA: TGCAGTGCTAGTATGATCGACAGGGCTACCTACAATGAGCAGTTCTTC. This gives the protein CSASMIDRATYNEQFF.

This clonotype was counted ten times or more. The V gene is TRBV6-1, the J gene TRBJ1-5; 7 bases map to TRBD1. V was clipped by 11 bases and J by 0 bases; unmatched bases: 16. The CDR3 length is 17 residues. Germline V gene lookup returns CDR1 MNHNS and CDR2 SASEGT. CDR3 residues: CAETGRGKLYSNQPQHF. The CDR3 DNA sequence: TGTGCCGAAACGGGCAGGGGGAAACTTTATAGCAATCAGCCCCAGCATTTT.

This clonotype was counted a few times. The CDR3 coding sequence is TGTGCCAGCAGCTTGTTGCAGGCGAGCAATCAGCCCCAGCATTTT. Protein product: CASSLLQASNQPQHF. The chain couples TRBV7-8 to TRBJ1-5, with D hard to call. Trimming removed 3 bases at V and 1 base at J, with 10 bases between. The CDR3 has 15 residues. Per germline, CDR1 SGHVS and CDR2 FQNEAQ.

This clonotype appeared many times. This chain joins TRBV12-3 or TRBV12-4 and TRBJ2-3; tentative D call: TRBD2 (8 bases). The CDR3 length is 19 residues. Trimming pared 6 bases from V and 2 bases from J, leaving 27 bases between. This chain's CDR3 is CASSTLRRGLAGNTDTQYF. The CDR3 DNA is TGTGCCAGCAGCACACTTCGGAGGGGGCTAGCGGGTAACACAGATACGCAGTATTTT.

A remark on this clonotype: One base away lies a much larger clone, so this may be a sequencing read error. The gene calls are TRBV29-1 and TRBJ2-1; no reliable D call. Germline V lookup: CDR1 SQVTM, CDR2 ANQGSEA. This CDR3 comprises 12 residues. CDR3 sequence reads: CGVETSKSEQFF. Here the CDR3 DNA reads TGCGGCGTTGAAACAAGTAAGAGTGAGCAGTTCTTC.

This clonotype was recorded many times. This sequence joins TRBV18 and TRBJ2-1; TRBD1 or TRBD2 may be the D gene (5 bases each). The CDR3 covers 13 residues. Between the trimmed V and J ends, which lost 0 bases and 6 bases, there was a span of 6 bases. Germline assignment: CDR1 KGHSH and CDR2 LQKENI. CDR3 in DNA: TGTGCCAGCTCACCACCGGGGGTCAATGAGCAGTTCTTC. It specifies CASSPPGVNEQFF.

This clonotype was picked up many times. V is TRBV12-3 or TRBV12-4 and J is TRBJ2-1, with D hard to call. V lost 6 bases and J lost 2, with 8 bases in between. CDR3 size: 13 residues. The CDR3 DNA reads as TGTGCCAGCAGCCCTGCGACCTACAATGAGCAGTTCTTC. It yields the protein CASSPATYNEQFF.

The chain combines TRBV5-1 with TRBJ1-4, with 10 nucleotides matching TRBD1. There are 16 residues in the CDR3. With V trimmed by 5 bases and J by 3 bases, 7 bases remained unmatched. Looked up from germline, CDR1 is SGHRS and CDR2 is YFSETQ. The CDR3 sequence: CASSSTGGSSNEKLFF. CDR3 DNA: TGCGCCAGCAGTTCGACAGGGGGCAGTTCTAATGAAAAACTGTTTTTT.

This clonotype was seen at least ten times. The rearrangement links TRBV7-8 to TRBJ2-1; D possibly corresponds to TRBD2 (6 bases). Trimming took 2 bases from V and 2 from J, leaving 16 bases between them. This CDR3 has 17 residues. Germline-derived CDR1 and CDR2 are SGHVS and FQNEAQ. The CDR3 region is CASSLIVRRAAYNEQFF. Written as DNA, the CDR3 is TGTGCCAGCAGCTTAATAGTTCGGAGGGCCGCCTACAATGAGCAGTTCTTC.

The table lists this clonotype with a few counts. This chain joins TRBV7-8 and TRBJ1-3; no firm D call. V gave up 5 bases and J gave up 0 bases, with 11 bases separating them. CDR1 is SGHVS, CDR2 FQNEAQ, per germline. The CDR3 is 15 amino acids. The CDR3 loop reads CASSPDGHSGNTIYF. The CDR3 region has the DNA TGTGCCAGCAGCCCTGACGGGCACTCTGGAAACACCATATATTTT.